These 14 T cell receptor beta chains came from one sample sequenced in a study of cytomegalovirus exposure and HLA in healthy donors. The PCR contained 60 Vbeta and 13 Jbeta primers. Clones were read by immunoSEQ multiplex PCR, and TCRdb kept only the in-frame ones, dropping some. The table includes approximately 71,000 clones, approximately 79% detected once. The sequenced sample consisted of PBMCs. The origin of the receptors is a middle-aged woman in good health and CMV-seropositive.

CDR3 in amino acids: CASSRRGGQGSDSGNTIYF. CDR3 in DNA: TGCGCCAGCAGCCGACGAGGGGGACAAGGCTCCGACTCTGGAAACACCATATATTTT. The gene calls are TRBV5-1 and TRBJ1-3, with D maybe TRBD1 (6 bases). CDR3 length: 19 amino acids. Trimming shortened V by 4 bases and J by 0 bases, and 23 bases separated the two germline ends. Looked up from germline, CDR1 is SGHRS and CDR2 is YFSETQ.

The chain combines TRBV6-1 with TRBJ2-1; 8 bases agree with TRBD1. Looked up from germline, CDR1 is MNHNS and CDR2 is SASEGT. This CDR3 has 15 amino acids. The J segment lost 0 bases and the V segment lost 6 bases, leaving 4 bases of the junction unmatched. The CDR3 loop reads CASRDREGSYNEQFF. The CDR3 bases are TGTGCCAGCAGGGACAGGGAAGGCTCCTACAATGAGCAGTTCTTC.

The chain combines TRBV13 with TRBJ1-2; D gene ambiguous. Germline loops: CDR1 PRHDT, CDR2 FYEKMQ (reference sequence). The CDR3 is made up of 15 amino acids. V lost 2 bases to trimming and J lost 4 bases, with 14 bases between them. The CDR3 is CASSLRGSSLYGYTF. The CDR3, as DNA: TGTGCCAGCAGCTTAAGAGGGTCAAGCCTCTATGGCTACACCTTC.

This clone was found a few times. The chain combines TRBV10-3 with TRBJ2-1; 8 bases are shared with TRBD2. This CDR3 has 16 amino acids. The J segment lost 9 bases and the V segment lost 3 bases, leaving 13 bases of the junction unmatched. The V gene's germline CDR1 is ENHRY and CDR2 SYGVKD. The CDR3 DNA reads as TGTGCCATCAGTGATTCCGGCGGGGGGCCAACCGGTGAGCAGTTCTTC. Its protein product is CAISDSGGGPTGEQFF.

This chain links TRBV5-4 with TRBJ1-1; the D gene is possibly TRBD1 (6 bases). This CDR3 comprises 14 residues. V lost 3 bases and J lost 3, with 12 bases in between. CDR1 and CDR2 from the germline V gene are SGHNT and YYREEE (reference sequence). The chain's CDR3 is CASSSEQGYTEAFF. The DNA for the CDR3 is TGTGCCAGCAGCTCTGAACAGGGCTACACTGAAGCTTTCTTT.

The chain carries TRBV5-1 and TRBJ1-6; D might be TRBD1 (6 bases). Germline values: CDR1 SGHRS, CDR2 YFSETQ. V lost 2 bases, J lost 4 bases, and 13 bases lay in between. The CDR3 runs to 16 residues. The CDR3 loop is CASSFQGPAYNSPLHF. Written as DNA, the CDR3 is TGCGCCAGCAGCTTCCAGGGGCCGGCTTATAATTCACCCCTCCACTTT.

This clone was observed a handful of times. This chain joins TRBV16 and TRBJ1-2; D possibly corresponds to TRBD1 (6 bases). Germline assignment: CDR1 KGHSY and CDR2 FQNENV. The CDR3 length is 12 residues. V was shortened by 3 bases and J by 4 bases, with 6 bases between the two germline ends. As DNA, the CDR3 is TGTGCCAGCAGCCAGGACAGCTATGGCTACACCTTC. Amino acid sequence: CASSQDSYGYTF.

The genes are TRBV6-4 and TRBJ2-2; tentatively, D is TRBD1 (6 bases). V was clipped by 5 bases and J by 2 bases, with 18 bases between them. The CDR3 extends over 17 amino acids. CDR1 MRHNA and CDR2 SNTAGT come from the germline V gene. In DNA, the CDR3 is TGTGCCAGCAGTCCAGCCGGGACACAGCCTAACACCGGGGAGCTGTTTTTT. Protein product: CASSPAGTQPNTGELFF.

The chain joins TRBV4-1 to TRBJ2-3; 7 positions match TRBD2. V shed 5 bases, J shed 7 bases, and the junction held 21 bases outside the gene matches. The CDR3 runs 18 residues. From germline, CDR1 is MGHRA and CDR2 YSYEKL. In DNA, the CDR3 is TGCGCCAGCAGCTACCCAGCGGGGCCTACTCCCCGGGGCCATACGCAGTATTTT. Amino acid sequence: CASSYPAGPTPRGHTQYF.

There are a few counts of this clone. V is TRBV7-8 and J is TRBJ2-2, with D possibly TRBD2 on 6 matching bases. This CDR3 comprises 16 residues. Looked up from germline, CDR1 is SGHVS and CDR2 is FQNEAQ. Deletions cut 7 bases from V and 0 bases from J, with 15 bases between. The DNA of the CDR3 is TGTGCCAGCAATGTAGCCGGGACTTCGAACACCGGGGAGCTGTTTTTT. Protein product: CASNVAGTSNTGELFF.

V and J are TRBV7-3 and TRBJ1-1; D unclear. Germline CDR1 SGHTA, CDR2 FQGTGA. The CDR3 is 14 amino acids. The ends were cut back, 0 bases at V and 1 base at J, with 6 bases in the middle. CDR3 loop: CASSLTSGNTEAFF. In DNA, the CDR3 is TGTGCCAGCAGCTTAACGTCCGGGAACACTGAAGCTTTCTTT. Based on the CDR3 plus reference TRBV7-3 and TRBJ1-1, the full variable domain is GAGVSQTPSNKVTEKGKYVELRCDPISGHTALYWYRQSLGQGPEFLIYFQGTGAADDSGLPNDRFFAVRPEGSVSTLKIQRTERGDSAVYLCASSLTSGNTEAFFGQGTRLTVV.

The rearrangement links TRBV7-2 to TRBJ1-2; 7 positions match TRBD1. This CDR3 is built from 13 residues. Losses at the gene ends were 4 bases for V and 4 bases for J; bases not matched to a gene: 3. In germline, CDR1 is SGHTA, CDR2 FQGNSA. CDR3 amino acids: CASSSGQPYGYTF. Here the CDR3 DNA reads TGTGCCAGCAGCTCGGGACAGCCCTATGGCTACACCTTC. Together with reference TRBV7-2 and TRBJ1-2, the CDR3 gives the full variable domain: GAGVSQSPSNKVTEKGKDVELRCDPISGHTALYWYRQSLGQGLEFLIYFQGNSAPDKSGLPSDRFSAERTGGSVSTLTIQRTQQEDSAVYLCASSSGQPYGYTFGSGTRLTVV.

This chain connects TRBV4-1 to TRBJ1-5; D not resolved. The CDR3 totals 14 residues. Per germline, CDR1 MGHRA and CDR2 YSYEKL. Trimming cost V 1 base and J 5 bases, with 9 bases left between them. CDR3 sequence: CASSQVLEDQPQHF. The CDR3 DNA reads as TGCGCCAGCAGCCAAGTCTTGGAGGATCAGCCCCAGCATTTT.

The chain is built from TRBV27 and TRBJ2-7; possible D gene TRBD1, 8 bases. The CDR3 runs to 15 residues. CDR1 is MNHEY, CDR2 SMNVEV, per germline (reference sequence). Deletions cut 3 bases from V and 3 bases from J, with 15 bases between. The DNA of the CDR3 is TGTGCCAGCAGTTTTCTACAGGGGGGGTTCTACGAGCAGTACTTC. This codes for CASSFLQGGFYEQYF.